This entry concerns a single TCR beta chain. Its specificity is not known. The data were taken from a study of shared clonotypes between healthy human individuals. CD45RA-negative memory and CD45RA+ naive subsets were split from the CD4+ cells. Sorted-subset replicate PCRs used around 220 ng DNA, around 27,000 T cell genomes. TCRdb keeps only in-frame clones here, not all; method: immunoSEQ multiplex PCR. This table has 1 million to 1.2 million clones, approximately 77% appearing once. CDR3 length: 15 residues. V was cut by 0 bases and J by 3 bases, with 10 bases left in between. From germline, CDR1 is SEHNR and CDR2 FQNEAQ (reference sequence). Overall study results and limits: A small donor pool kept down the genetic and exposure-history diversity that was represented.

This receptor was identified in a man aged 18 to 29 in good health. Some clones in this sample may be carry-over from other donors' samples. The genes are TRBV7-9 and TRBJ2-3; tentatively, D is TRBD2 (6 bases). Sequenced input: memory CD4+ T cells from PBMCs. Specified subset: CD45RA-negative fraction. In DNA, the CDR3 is TGTGCCAGCAGCTTAGCGGGAGGTTCAACAGATACGCAGTATTTT. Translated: CASSLAGGSTDTQYF. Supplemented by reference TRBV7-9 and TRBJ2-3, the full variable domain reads DTGVSQNPRHKITKRGQNVTFRCDPISEHNRLYWYRQTLGQGPEFLTYFQNEAQLEKSRLLSDRFSAERPKGSFSTLEIQRTEQGDSAMYLCASSLAGGSTDTQYFGPGTRLTVL.